A single T cell receptor (beta chain) is shown here with its context. The clone's antigen remains unknown. The record has no base qualities; no much larger clone is one base away. This sample was included in a study of graft-versus-host responses after intestinal transplantation (dated by TCRdb to about 2021). A note on the overall study: The transplants that recipients received were multivisceral, liver-intestinal, or isolated intestinal. All recipients received anti-thymocyte globulin induction followed by maintenance tacrolimus and steroids for around 3 years. Bulk TCR-beta CDR3 sequencing was used to track graft-versus-host and host-versus-graft alloreactive T cell clones in the graft, circulation and bone marrow after intestinal transplantation. Alloreactive clones were identified by sequencing pre-transplant mixed lymphocyte reaction products and comparing them with unstimulated pre-transplant donor and recipient T cells. The cohort enrolled some 23 intestinal transplant recipients including one retransplant, and a few patients lacking pretransplant specimens were excluded. A peak of at least 4% donor T cells among recipient peripheral blood mononuclear cells was the definition used for donor T cell macrochimerism. Samples from a few later patients were sequenced in-house on an Illumina MiSeq with MiXCR processing rather than by the commercial service.

Germline trimming amounts to 2 bases on V and 4 bases on J, with 7 as the count of junction bases outside the gene matches. The germline V gene (reference sequence) supplies CDR1 MNHEY and CDR2 SMNVEV. The CDR3 holds 15 amino acids from the cysteine to the phenylalanine. The kept DNA is CDR3 alone, 45 bases in frame from the first base. Blood samples were collected up to 4 times in the first month after transplant and then at least monthly when available. Libraries were prepared through the immunoSEQ multiplex PCR assay. For most patients, high-throughput TCR-beta CDR3 sequencing of genomic DNA was performed by Adaptive Biotechnologies. Per the source publication's procedure: TCR sequencing data were retrieved from Adaptive's ImmunoSEQ software for around 19 patients, whereas a few other patients were processed with MiXCR and VDJtools. Because the origin of CDR3 nucleotide sequences shared between donor and recipient could not be assigned, those sequences were removed. To be classed as alloreactive, a clone needed at least 2-fold expansion over unstimulated cells and a minimum CFSE-low frequency of 0.002% (template counts) or 0.001% (read counts). Clones detected in sequenced pre-transplant spleen, lymph node, or MLR CFSE-low populations of the donor or recipient were defined as mappable. Cumulative frequency of alloreactive clones was calculated as a percentage of all sequences weighted by copy number. Not all clones reach the TCRdb copy of this immuneACCESS table, which keeps in-frame sequences only. Checked studies attribute under half of the gap to unresolved V genes and leave the rest unexplained. V, J and clone size reflect that table, while D and trimming were determined from the DNA. The table for this sample lists more than 12,000 clones; 90% to 95% of them were counted only once. Together, the top ten hold around 0.7% of the sample.

The full study reports these points: GvH clones were detected in recipient bone marrow, and some of these GvH clones were observed earlier in ileal mucosa or blood, consistent with an intestinal mucosal origin. High GvH to HvG T cell clonal ratios were observed in the allografts of patients with donor T cell macrochimerism. Early after transplant, peak levels of circulating GvH clones were found to be associated with declines in HvG clones. The conclusions were limited by the relatively low number and heterogeneity of the intestinal transplant patients.

The source of this sequence is a human patient who received an intestinal transplant, so some T cells may come from the graft donor. The sequenced sample was PBMCs, obtained 9 days after transplant. The rearrangement joined TRBV27 to TRBJ2-7; TRBD2 fits 8 bases in the junction. The DNA sequence is TGTGCCAGCAGTTTAACCAGCGGGAGAGGGTACGAGCAGTACTTC. This yields the protein CASSLTSGRGYEQYF.